Below, one T cell receptor beta chain is given with its context. The antigen is unknown. In TCRdb, the 5' RACE reads were re-called with MiXCR into one record per CDR3 protein. This repertoire shows some 350,000 distinct CDR3 sequences, roughly 15% found once; its top ten account for approximately 1.1%. The sample is drawn from a study of CD8 T cells in ankylosing spondylitis. Points from the study as a whole: Prior literature has documented some motif variants in synovial fluid and blood from reactive arthritis.

Per germline, CDR1 SGHDN and CDR2 FVKESK. This CDR3 has 16 residues. Trimming left V 1 base short and J 5 bases short, with 17 bases between. Sequenced material: blood, either unsorted or a sorted T cell fraction (not recorded which). The receptor comes from a male donor with ankylosing spondylitis or in good health (not recorded which). The chain uses TRBV14 and TRBJ2-5; D gene unclear. The CDR3 is CASSQGIFSPGETQYF. DNA of the CDR3: TGTGCCAGCAGCCAAGGAATCTTTTCACCTGGGGAGACCCAGTACTTC. The full variable domain, completed using reference TRBV14 and TRBJ2-5, is EAGVTQFPSHSVIEKGQTVTLRCDPISGHDNLYWYRRVMGKEIKFLLHFVKESKQDESGMPNNRFLAERTGGTYSTLKVQPAELEDSGVYFCASSQGIFSPGETQYFGPGTRLLVL.